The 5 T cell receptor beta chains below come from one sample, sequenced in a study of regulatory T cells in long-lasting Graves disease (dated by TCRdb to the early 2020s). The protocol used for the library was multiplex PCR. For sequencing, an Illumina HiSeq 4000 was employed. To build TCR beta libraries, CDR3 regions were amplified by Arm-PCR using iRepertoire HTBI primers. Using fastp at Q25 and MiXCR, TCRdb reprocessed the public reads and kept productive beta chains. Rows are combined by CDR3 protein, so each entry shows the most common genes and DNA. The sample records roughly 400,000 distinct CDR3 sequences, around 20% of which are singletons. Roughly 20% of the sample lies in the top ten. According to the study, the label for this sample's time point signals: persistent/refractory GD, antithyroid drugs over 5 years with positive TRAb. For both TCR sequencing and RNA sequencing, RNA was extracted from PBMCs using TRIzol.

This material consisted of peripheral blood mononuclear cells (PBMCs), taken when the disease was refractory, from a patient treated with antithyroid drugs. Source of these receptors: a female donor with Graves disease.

The CDR3 region has the DNA TGTGCCAGCAGCCGCACCCCGGGACTAGCGAGGACCGGGGAGCTGTTTTTT. Amino acids: CASSRTPGLARTGELFF. The chain combines TRBV11-2 with TRBJ2-2; 10 bases agree with TRBD2. The CDR3 contains 17 residues. V trimming: 5 bases; J trimming: 5 bases; junction bases outside the gene matches: 11. Germline V lookup: CDR1 SGHAT, CDR2 FQNNGV.

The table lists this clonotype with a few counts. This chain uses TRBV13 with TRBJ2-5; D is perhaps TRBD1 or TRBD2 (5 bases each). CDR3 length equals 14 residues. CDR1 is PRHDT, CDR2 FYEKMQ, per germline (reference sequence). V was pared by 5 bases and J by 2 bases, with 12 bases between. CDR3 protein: CASSPRDRQETQYF. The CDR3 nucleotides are TGTGCCAGCAGCCCTCGGGACCGTCAAGAGACCCAGTACTTC.

The CDR3 region is CASSFAGQNQETQYF. CDR3 nucleotides: TGTGCCAGCAGCTTCGCGGGGCAGAATCAAGAGACCCAGTACTTC. This rearrangement joins TRBV7-9 to TRBJ2-5; D is possibly TRBD2 (6 bases). Trimming shortened V by 3 bases and J by 2 bases, and 13 bases separated the two germline ends. Looked up from germline, CDR1 is SEHNR and CDR2 is FQNEAQ (reference sequence). The CDR3 length is 15 residues.

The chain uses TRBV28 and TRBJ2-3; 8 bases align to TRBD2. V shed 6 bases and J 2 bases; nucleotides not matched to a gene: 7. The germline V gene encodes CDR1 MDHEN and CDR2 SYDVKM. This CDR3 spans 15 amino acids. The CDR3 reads CASSLAGWATDTQYF. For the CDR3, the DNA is TGTGCCAGCAGCTTAGCGGGATGGGCCACAGATACGCAGTATTTT.

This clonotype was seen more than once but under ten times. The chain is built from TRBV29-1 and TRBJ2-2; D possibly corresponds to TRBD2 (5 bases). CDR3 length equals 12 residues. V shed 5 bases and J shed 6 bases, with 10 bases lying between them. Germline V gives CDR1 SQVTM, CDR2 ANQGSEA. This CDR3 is CSVNGGAGELFF. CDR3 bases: TGCAGCGTTAATGGAGGAGCCGGGGAGCTGTTTTTT.